The next 22 T cell receptor beta chains were all read from a single sample in a study of regulatory T cells in long-lasting Graves disease (dated by TCRdb to 2020 to 2022). The time point label on this specimen signifies: persistent/refractory GD, antithyroid drugs over 5 years with positive TRAb. RNA was extracted from PBMCs in TRIzol for both TCR sequencing and RNA sequencing. The library was obtained by multiplex PCR. Sequenced using an Illumina HiSeq 4000. To build TCR beta libraries, CDR3 regions were amplified by Arm-PCR using iRepertoire HTBI primers. TCRdb reprocessed the public reads (quality trimming at Q25 with fastp, clone calling with MiXCR) and kept in-frame beta chains. Rows are unified per CDR3 protein, each entry keeping the most common DNA and genes. Counted in this sample were approximately 350,000 distinct CDR3 sequences; roughly 20% of them appeared once. 25% to 35% of the sample goes to the ten largest clones.

The sample in question was peripheral blood mononuclear cells (PBMCs), obtained when the disease was refractory, from a patient treated with antithyroid drugs. The receptors here all came from a middle-aged woman with Graves disease. Donor details come from another sample of the same person, matched by shared clones.

Here the CDR3 DNA reads TGCAGCGTCGAACAGGGGCCCTATGGCTACACCTTC. This codes for CSVEQGPYGYTF. The gene calls are TRBV29-1 and TRBJ1-2, with 7 bases aligning to TRBD1. The V and J ends lost 6 bases and 4 bases, in that order; junction bases with no gene match: 5. CDR1 SQVTM and CDR2 ANQGSEA come from the germline V gene. The CDR3 contains 12 residues. Full variable domain (outside the CDR3, taken from reference TRBV29-1 and TRBJ1-2): SAVISQKPSRDICQRGTSLTIQCQVDSQVTMMFWYRQQPGQSLTLIATANQGSEATYESGFVIDKFPISRPNLTFSTLTVSNMSPEDSSIYLCSVEQGPYGYTFGSGTRLTVV.

This clonotype appeared many times. The chain joins TRBV2 to TRBJ1-6, with a weak D call TRBD1 (5 bases). V was clipped by 6 bases and J by 0 bases, with 15 bases between them. Looked up from germline, CDR1 is SNHLY and CDR2 is FYNNEI. The CDR3 covers 17 residues. In nucleotides, the CDR3 is TGTGCCAGCAGCGTGGGACGGTCAAGCTCCTATAATTCACCCCTCCACTTT. This gives the protein CASSVGRSSSYNSPLHF. The variable domain in full, completed from reference TRBV2 and TRBJ1-6, reads EPEVTQTPSHQVTQMGQEVILRCVPISNHLYFYWYRQILGQKVEFLVSFYNNEISEKSEIFDDQFSVERPDGSNFTLKIRSTKLEDSAMYFCASSVGRSSSYNSPLHFGNGTRLTVT.

This clonotype was detected only a few times. The chain uses TRBV29-1 and TRBJ2-4, with D possibly called TRBD1 or TRBD2 (6 bases each). Germline CDR1 and CDR2: SQVTM and ANQGSEA. The CDR3 runs to 11 residues. V was trimmed by 6 bases and J by 8 bases, leaving 11 bases between them. CDR3 in DNA: TGCAGCGTCGGGGGCTCAGACATTCAGTACTTC. Translation: CSVGGSDIQYF.

The chain has TRBV20-1 and TRBJ2-3; TRBD1 matches at 7 bases. V shed 0 bases and J 3 bases; nucleotides not matched to a gene: 15. Germline CDR1 and CDR2: DFQATT and SNEGSKA (reference sequence). The CDR3 totals 18 residues. The CDR3 region is CSARDKGLGTVSTDTQYF. The CDR3 DNA follows: TGCAGTGCTAGAGATAAGGGCTTGGGGACAGTTTCTACAGATACGCAGTATTTT.

The CDR3 DNA reads TGTGCCAGCAGCTCCGTGGGGCGGGAGAGGGAGACCCAGTACTTC. It codes for CASSSVGRERETQYF. The V gene is TRBV7-9, the J gene TRBJ2-5; 7 bases line up with TRBD2. Germline-derived CDR1 and CDR2 are SEHNR and FQNEAQ (reference sequence). With V trimmed by 4 bases and J by 5 bases, 10 bases remained unmatched. The length of the CDR3 is 15 residues.

This clonotype appeared a few times. The chain carries TRBV19 and TRBJ1-1; no definite D call. V was clipped by 3 bases and J by 4 bases, with 6 bases between them. The CDR3 is 12 residues long. Germline V CDR1 and CDR2: LNHDA, SQIVND (reference sequence). The CDR3 bases are TGTGCCAGTAGTATGGGGAGCACTGAAGCTTTCTTT. Protein product: CASSMGSTEAFF.

Notes on this clonotype: Possible read error: a much larger clone is one base away. The CDR3 end shows no conserved phenylalanine or tryptophan, and so a read error is likely. V gene TRBV6-2 or TRBV6-3 combines with J gene TRBJ2-2; D perhaps matches TRBD2 (5 bases). The germline V gene has CDR1 MNHEY and CDR2 SVGEGT. Trimming took off 5 bases at V and 7 bases at J, with 8 bases between the two ends. This CDR3 comprises 12 residues. The CDR3 DNA sequence: TGTGCCAGCAGTGAAGGAGGCGGGGAGCTGTTTTCT. Encoded protein: CASSEGGGELFS.

The gene calls are TRBV9 and TRBJ2-1, with 9 positions matching TRBD1. Germline V gives CDR1 SGDLS, CDR2 YYNGEE. Trimming cost V 4 bases and J 5 bases; bases outside gene matches: 7. This CDR3 is built from 15 residues. The CDR3 coding sequence is TGTGCCAGCAGCCCTAGTGGACAGGGGAACAATGAGCAGTTCTTC. Translating gives CASSPSGQGNNEQFF.

This clonotype came up a few times. This sequence is one base from a far larger clone and is likely a read error. The rearrangement links TRBV7-3 to TRBJ2-5, with TRBD2 matching 7 bases. The CDR3 is made up of 13 amino acids. Germline loops: CDR1 SGHTA, CDR2 FQGTGA. CDR3 in DNA: TGTGCCGGCAGTGAGGGAGGGGAAGAGACCCAGTACTTC. Translated: CAGSEGGEETQYF.

This clonotype occurred many times. The chain has TRBV5-1 and TRBJ2-7; 13 bases fit TRBD2. CDR1 and CDR2 from the germline V gene are SGHRS and YFSETQ. There are 13 residues in the CDR3. The trim removed 5 bases at V and 6 bases at J, leaving 2 bases unmatched. In nucleotides, the CDR3 is TGCGCCAGCAGGGGACTAGCGGGAAGCGAGCAGTACTTC. Its translation: CASRGLAGSEQYF.

This clonotype showed up just a few times. CDR3 sequence reads: CASGLDQETQYF. The CDR3 DNA is TGTGCCAGCGGTCTGGACCAAGAGACCCAGTACTTC. V usage is TRBV28 and J usage is TRBJ2-5; D not certain. This CDR3 is 12 amino acids long. Germline loops: CDR1 MDHEN, CDR2 SYDVKM. V was cut by 8 bases and J by 0 bases, with 7 bases left in between.

This clonotype showed up just a few times. The chain is built from TRBV5-1 and TRBJ1-4, with D perhaps matching TRBD1 (5 bases). Germline V gives CDR1 SGHRS, CDR2 YFSETQ. Trimming shortened V by 4 bases and J by 6 bases, and 16 bases separated the two germline ends. The CDR3 sequence is 15 residues long. This chain's CDR3 is CASSQGLRSHEKLFF. DNA for the CDR3: TGCGCCAGCAGCCAGGGATTACGTTCTCATGAAAAACTGTTTTTT. Full variable domain (rest looked up from reference TRBV5-1 and TRBJ1-4): KAGVTQTPRYLIKTRGQQVTLSCSPISGHRSVSWYQQTPGQGLQFLFEYFSETQRNKGNFPGRFSGRQFSNSRSEMNVSTLELGDSALYLCASSQGLRSHEKLFFGSGTQLSVL.

This clonotype was detected ten times or more. The chain uses TRBV2 and TRBJ1-1, with D tentatively TRBD1 (5 bases). The CDR3 is 11 residues long. CDR1 SNHLY and CDR2 FYNNEI come from the germline V gene. The germline V and J ends were trimmed by 7 bases and 11 bases, with 14 bases remaining between them. CDR3 bases: TGTGCCAGCACCCCGGGACCTGGGGCTTTCTTT. Its translation: CASTPGPGAFF.

Turning to this clonotype: A much larger clone differs from this one at a single base, so this may be a read error. The rearrangement joins TRBV28 to TRBJ2-7; D is undetermined. This CDR3 is 13 amino acids long. The V and J ends lost 5 bases and 5 bases respectively, with 13 bases between them. CDR1 and CDR2 from the germline V gene are MDHEN and SYDVKM. In DNA, the CDR3 is TGTGCCAGCAGTCCCAAAGGGTTCGACGAGCAGTACTTC. Its translation: CASSPKGFDEQYF.

This clonotype was observed many times. The chain recombines TRBV20-1 with TRBJ2-7, with D hard to call. The ends were cut back, 1 base at V and 5 bases at J, with 3 bases in the middle. CDR1 DFQATT and CDR2 SNEGSKA come from the germline V gene (reference sequence). This CDR3 has 10 amino acids. Here the CDR3 reads CSARVHEQYF. In DNA form, the CDR3 reads TGCAGTGCTAGAGTGCACGAGCAGTACTTC.

This clonotype was picked up a small number of times. V gene TRBV27 combines with J gene TRBJ1-6, with a possible D match to TRBD1 (6 bases). V was clipped by 5 bases and J by 9 bases, with 17 bases between them. This CDR3 is 15 amino acids long. Germline CDR1 MNHEY, CDR2 SMNVEV (reference sequence). As DNA, the CDR3 is TGTGCCAGCAGTGTTTCAGGGGTGTATGGTTCACCCCTCCACTTT. Amino acids: CASSVSGVYGSPLHF.

The rearrangement joins TRBV5-1 to TRBJ1-1; no reliable D call. The CDR3 consists of 16 residues. The germline V gene encodes CDR1 SGHRS and CDR2 YFSETQ. Trimming stripped 3 bases from V and 1 base from J, with 16 bases between. CDR3 residues: CASSSLRAFGNTEAFF. DNA for the CDR3: TGCGCCAGCAGCTCTTTGAGGGCCTTCGGGAACACTGAAGCTTTCTTT.

This clonotype occurred many times. The chain joins TRBV6-1 to TRBJ1-4, with D perhaps matching TRBD1 (6 bases). Germline values: CDR1 MNHNS, CDR2 SASEGT. The CDR3 contains 13 residues. Trimming removed 3 bases at V and 8 bases at J, with 10 bases between. Here the CDR3 reads CASSDRGGEKLFF. CDR3 sequence (DNA): TGTGCCAGCAGTGACAGGGGAGGCGAAAAACTGTTTTTT.

The V gene is TRBV11-3, the J gene TRBJ1-3, with 8 bases identical to TRBD1. The length of the CDR3 is 12 residues. The V gene end was trimmed by 10 bases and the J gene end by 3 bases; junction bases not matched to a gene: 2. Germline V gene lookup returns CDR1 SGHNT and CDR2 YENEEA. The CDR3 loop is CATDRGGNTIYF. CDR3 bases: TGTGCCACTGACAGGGGTGGAAACACCATATATTTT.

This clonotype occurred a few times. The chain combines TRBV7-8 with TRBJ2-2; the D gene is possibly TRBD2 (5 bases). Germline loops: CDR1 SGHVS, CDR2 FQNEAQ. The CDR3 loop spans 15 amino acids. Deletions cut 1 base from V and 5 bases from J, with 11 bases between. This chain's CDR3 is CASSLVLARTGELFF. The CDR3, as DNA: TGTGCCAGCAGCTTAGTCCTAGCTCGGACCGGGGAGCTGTTTTTT.

This clonotype was seen repeatedly, ten times or more. The chain recombines TRBV28 with TRBJ2-6; weak D call: TRBD1 (6 bases). Between the trimmed V and J ends, which lost 8 bases and 0 bases, there was a span of 14 bases. The germline gives CDR1 MDHEN, CDR2 SYDVKM. The CDR3 length is 16 residues. The CDR3 is CASCRQDRSGANVLTF. The CDR3 DNA reads as TGTGCCAGCTGTCGACAGGACCGCTCTGGGGCCAACGTCCTGACTTTC.

This clonotype has just a few counts. The rearrangement links TRBV27 to TRBJ2-5; TRBD2 matches at 10 bases. Germline CDR1 MNHEY, CDR2 SMNVEV (reference sequence). V was clipped by 7 bases and J by 5 bases; unmatched bases: 10. The CDR3 has 15 amino acids. CDR3 nucleotide sequence: TGTGCCAGCACTGGATTAGCGGGAGGCGGGGAGACCCAGTACTTC. Translating it yields CASTGLAGGGETQYF.